This T cell receptor (beta chain) was sequenced in a study of CD4+ T cells in melanoma. Per the germline V gene, CDR1 is KGHSH and CDR2 is LQKENI. This CDR3 is 14 amino acids long. V gave up 4 bases and J gave up 2 bases, with 6 bases separating them. Remarks on this clone: Antigen unknown.

Study outcomes and limitations: A reported correlation linked neoantigen-specific CD4+ T cells to CD8+, macrophage and B cell function.

Libraries were prepared by immunoSEQ multiplex PCR; TCRdb keeps only in-frame clonotypes and omits some of them. This table holds just over 14,000 clones, roughly 69% found once. The chain couples TRBV18 to TRBJ2-6; no clear D. Sequencing input: cells from a culture (not recorded whether cultured in vitro). The sequence came from a human donor with melanoma. The CDR3 is CASSRATGANVLTF. The CDR3 nucleotides are TGTGCCAGCTCACGTGCCACTGGGGCCAACGTCCTGACTTTC. The whole variable domain, filled in from reference TRBV18 and TRBJ2-6, reads NAGVMQNPRHLVRRRGQEARLRCSPMKGHSHVYWYRQLPEEGLKFMVYLQKENIIDESGMPKERFSAEFPKEGPSILRIQQVVRGDSAAYFCASSRATGANVLTFGAGSRLTVL.